This entry lists 15 T cell receptor beta chains sequenced from one sample in a study of beta chain features in type 1 diabetes. Whole-study results and caveats: Moderately but significantly shorter TCRB CDR3s were found in Type 1 diabetes patients in all four CD4+ subsets.

Their cognate antigens are unknown. The whole isolated RNA underwent reverse transcription, so sequencing captured expressed TCRB transcripts. Data came from immunoSEQ multiplex PCR; TCRdb stores just in-frame clones and leaves some out. The profile shows hundreds of thousands of clones, more than 12% of them singletons. Sequencing input: naive CD4+ T cells from blood. All receptors come from a man aged 18 to 35 with type 1 diabetes.

The chain has TRBV6-1 and TRBJ2-1; D is unclear. V lost 1 base and J lost 1, with 2 bases in between. The germline V gene has CDR1 MNHNS and CDR2 SASEGT. This CDR3 comprises 13 residues. The CDR3 DNA sequence: TGTGCCAGCAGTGAAGTGTCCTACAATGAGCAGTTCTTC. Encoded protein: CASSEVSYNEQFF.

This clone has a handful of counts. One end of the junction is discordant with germline, which a read error may explain. The rearrangement uses TRBV29-1 and TRBJ1-1; D is undetermined. The length of the CDR3 is 14 residues. Germline CDR1 reads SQVTM; CDR2 reads ANQGSEA. DNA for the CDR3: TGCATCGTTGAAGTTGCAGCGGTGGTGACTGAAGCTTTCTTT. Residues: CIVEVAAVVTEAFF.

This clone appeared a few times. V is TRBV30 and J is TRBJ1-2, with D perhaps matching TRBD1 (5 bases). From germline, CDR1 is GTSNPN and CDR2 SVGIG (reference sequence). The V gene lost 1 base and the J gene lost 6 bases, with 21 bases spanning the gap. The CDR3 runs to 16 residues. The chain's CDR3 is CAWSAGTVTPLNGYTF. The CDR3 region has the DNA TGTGCCTGGAGTGCCGGGACGGTAACCCCCCTTAATGGCTACACCTTC. The full variable domain, completed using reference TRBV30 and TRBJ1-2, is SQTIHQWPATLVQPVGSPLSLECTVEGTSNPNLYWYRQAAGRGLQLLFYSVGIGQISSEVPQNLSASRPQDRQFILSSKKLLLSDSGFYLCAWSAGTVTPLNGYTFGSGTRLTVV.

This clone turned up a few times. The chain recombines TRBV30 with TRBJ2-5, with D perhaps matching TRBD2 (7 bases). Trimming cost V 1 base and J 0 bases, with 12 bases left between them. Germline loops: CDR1 GTSNPN, CDR2 SVGIG (reference sequence). The CDR3 is 15 residues long. CDR3 amino acids: CAWSAGGMYQETQYF. The CDR3 coding sequence is TGTGCCTGGAGTGCGGGGGGCATGTACCAAGAGACCCAGTACTTC.

This clone was counted between two and nine times. The chain links TRBV19 to TRBJ2-5, with D uncertain. CDR3 length: 15 amino acids. Germline CDR1 is LNHDA and CDR2 is SQIVND (reference sequence). Trimming removed 1 base at V and 0 bases at J, with 9 bases between. The CDR3 DNA reads as TGTGCCAGTAGTATAGCTGCTTTAGACCAAGAGACCCAGTACTTC. This translates into CASSIAALDQETQYF.

The sample holds a few counts of this clone. The V and J genes are TRBV29-1 and TRBJ1-2, with D possibly TRBD1 on 5 matching bases. V dropped 7 bases and J dropped 6 bases, with 12 bases sitting between them. The CDR3 sequence is 11 residues long. CDR1 and CDR2 (germline): SQVTM, ANQGSEA. For the CDR3, the DNA is TGCAGCGACTCGGGGGGTGATGGCTACACCTTC. It encodes CSDSGGDGYTF.

Only a few counts were recorded for this clone. This rearrangement joins TRBV5-4 to TRBJ2-3; D perhaps matches TRBD1 (5 bases). V was pared by 0 bases and J by 0 bases, with 8 bases between. The CDR3 totals 15 residues. Germline V CDR1 and CDR2: SGHNT, YYREEE (reference sequence). CDR3 protein: CASSLDQGSTDTQYF. The CDR3 bases are TGTGCCAGCAGCTTGGATCAGGGTAGCACAGATACGCAGTATTTT.

V usage is TRBV7-9 and J usage is TRBJ2-3; 8 positions agree with TRBD2. The CDR3 consists of 15 residues. After removal of 5 bases from V and 0 bases from J, the junction contained 4 bases not matched to a gene. Germline values: CDR1 SEHNR, CDR2 FQNEAQ (reference sequence). The CDR3 DNA sequence: TGTGCCAGCAGCCGTGCGGGGGGAAGCACAGATACGCAGTATTTT. Residues: CASSRAGGSTDTQYF.

Concerning this clone: Other DNA sequences within the sample encode an identical CDR3. The genes are TRBV5-1 and TRBJ2-7, with D tentatively TRBD1 (6 bases). The V gene lost 4 bases and the J gene lost 1 base, with 12 bases spanning the gap. The CDR3 is 14 amino acids. The germline gives CDR1 SGHRS, CDR2 YFSETQ. CDR3 sequence (DNA): TGCGCCAGCAGCCCCCGGGACACTTCCTACGAGCAGTACTTC. Protein: CASSPRDTSYEQYF.

The rearrangement uses TRBV10-1 and TRBJ2-7; D uncertain. V lost 0 bases and J lost 1, with 7 bases in between. Germline CDR1 reads WNHNN; CDR2 reads SYGVQD (reference sequence). CDR3 size: 14 residues. CDR3 residues: CASSESTESYEQYF. CDR3 nucleotides: TGCGCCAGCAGTGAGTCGACGGAATCCTACGAGCAGTACTTC.

This clone was seen only a few times. The chain has TRBV6-6 and TRBJ2-6, with D perhaps matching TRBD1 (5 bases). Trimming removed 6 bases from V and 1 base from J, with 13 bases in between. Germline V gene sequence: CDR1 MNHNY, CDR2 SVGAGI (reference sequence). The CDR3 spans 16 residues. The CDR3 nucleotides read TGTGCCAGCAGCCGCCTCCAGGGATCTGGGGCCAACGTCCTGACTTTC. Residues: CASSRLQGSGANVLTF.

This clone was observed a handful of times. This chain connects TRBV7-2 to TRBJ1-2, with D possibly matching TRBD1 (5 bases). Trimming stripped 2 bases from V and 4 bases from J, with 14 bases between. This CDR3 contains 15 residues. Germline V CDR1 and CDR2: SGHTA, FQGNSA. CDR3 sequence (DNA): TGTGCCAGCAGCTTATCAGGAGGGGAGGGCTATGGCTACACCTTC. It codes for CASSLSGGEGYGYTF.

This clone came up a few times. The rearrangement uses TRBV6-5 and TRBJ2-2; D unclear. Deletions cut 5 bases from V and 0 bases from J, with 7 bases between. The CDR3 has 14 amino acids. The germline V gene encodes CDR1 MNHEY and CDR2 SVGAGI. CDR3 coding DNA: TGTGCCAGCAGTAGAGTTACGAACACCGGGGAGCTGTTTTTT. Its translation is CASSRVTNTGELFF.

This clone was observed a handful of times. The rearrangement uses TRBV9 and TRBJ1-1, with unresolved D. The ends were cut back, 4 bases at V and 6 bases at J, with 13 bases in the middle. This CDR3 spans 13 amino acids. Germline assignment: CDR1 SGDLS and CDR2 YYNGEE. In nucleotides, the CDR3 is TGTGCCAGCAGCTCTCATTCGATGGCTGAAGCTTTCTTT. This sequence encodes CASSSHSMAEAFF.

This clone was seen a few times. CDR3 residues: CASSLGQGLTDTQYF. For the CDR3, the DNA is TGTGCCAGCAGCCTTGGACAGGGCCTCACAGATACGCAGTATTTT. V usage is TRBV7-9 and J usage is TRBJ2-3; TRBD1 agrees at 8 bases. V lost 5 bases and J lost 2; bases outside the gene matches: 6. CDR3 length: 15 amino acids. Germline loops: CDR1 SEHNR, CDR2 FQNEAQ (reference sequence).